Listed below are T cell receptor beta chains from one sample, sequenced in a study of blood T cell repertoires in COVID-19. Clones were read by immunoSEQ multiplex PCR, and TCRdb kept only the in-frame ones, dropping some. The sample consists of about 140,000 clones, approximately 83% of them appearing once. What was sequenced was peripheral blood. The receptor source for this set is a woman aged 60 to 75 with acute or convalescent COVID-19. CDR3s include the opening cysteine and the closing phenylalanine or tryptophan. The order of the fields is CDR3 DNA, CDR3 protein, clone size, CDR3 length, V gene, J gene, D gene. A D gene is named only where the DNA matches it firmly. The listing skips clone size in some rows; elsewhere it reads once, few, many or a size class.

DNA: TGTGCCAGCAGCTTGTCTACAGGGGGCGATACGCAGTATTTT
CDR3: CASSLSTGGDTQYF
size: NA
length: 14
V: TRBV7-8
J: TRBJ2-3
D: TRBD1

DNA: TGTGCCAGCAGTCCAACAGAGCCTTTATATAATTCACCCCTCCACTTT
CDR3: CASSPTEPLYNSPLHF
size: NA
length: 16
V: TRBV27
J: TRBJ1-6
D: NA

DNA: TGTGCCAGCAGCCGGGACAGGGTAGACTATGGCTACACCTTC
CDR3: CASSRDRVDYGYTF
size: NA
length: 14
V: TRBV27
J: TRBJ1-2
D: TRBD1

DNA: TGTGCCAGCAGCCAAGATCTTACGACAGGGGGTCGGGTTACGCAGTATTTT
CDR3: CASSQDLTTGGRVTQYF
size: NA
length: 17
V: TRBV3-1/TRBV3-2
J: TRBJ2-3
D: TRBD1

DNA: TGTGCCAGCGGGAGCGAGTATGAGCAGTTCTTC
CDR3: CASGSEYEQFF
size: NA
length: 11
V: TRBV6-5
J: TRBJ2-1
D: NA

DNA: TGTGCCAGCGCTAAGCGGGATGACTACGAGCAGTACTTC
CDR3: CASAKRDDYEQYF
size: once
length: 13
V: TRBV6-6
J: TRBJ2-7
D: TRBD2

DNA: TGTGCCAGCAGAAGACTAGCCGCAGCCGGGGAGCTGTTTTTT
CDR3: CASRRLAAAGELFF
size: NA
length: 14
V: TRBV6-5
J: TRBJ2-2
D: TRBD2

DNA: TGTGCCAGCAGCAAAGGACAGTTCAATCAGCCCCAGCATTTT
CDR3: CASSKGQFNQPQHF
size: NA
length: 14
V: TRBV27
J: TRBJ1-5
D: NA

DNA: TGTGCCAGCAGCTGGACAGGTTCCTATGGCTACACCTTC
CDR3: CASSWTGSYGYTF
size: NA
length: 13
V: TRBV11-2
J: TRBJ1-2
D: TRBD1

DNA: TGCGCCAGCAGCTCTACCGGGACAGGGACCTACGAGCAGTACTTC
CDR3: CASSSTGTGTYEQYF
size: few
length: 15
V: TRBV5-1
J: TRBJ2-7
D: TRBD1

DNA: TGTGCCAGCAGACCCGGGACAGGCTACGAGCAGTACTTC
CDR3: CASRPGTGYEQYF
size: NA
length: 13
V: TRBV28
J: TRBJ2-7
D: TRBD1

DNA: TGTGCCAGCAGCTTCGGCACAGATCAGCCCCAGCATTTT
CDR3: CASSFGTDQPQHF
size: NA
length: 13
V: TRBV13
J: TRBJ1-5
D: NA

DNA: TGTGCCAGCAGCCCTCTCGTTAAGGGGGCAGGCGAGCAGTACTTC
CDR3: CASSPLVKGAGEQYF
size: NA
length: 15
V: TRBV5-4
J: TRBJ2-7
D: TRBD1

DNA: TGTGCCAGCAGCTTGGGGGGGTCGGGCTATGGCTACACCTTC
CDR3: CASSLGGSGYGYTF
size: few
length: 14
V: TRBV7-8
J: TRBJ1-2
D: NA

DNA: TGTGCCAGCAGTGAATCACGGACTACTAGCACAGATACGCAGTATTTT
CDR3: CASSESRTTSTDTQYF
size: NA
length: 16
V: TRBV6-1
J: TRBJ2-3
D: NA

DNA: TGTGCCAGCAGTGAAGCGGGGGGGTACAACAATGAGCAGTTCTTC
CDR3: CASSEAGGYNNEQFF
size: NA
length: 15
V: TRBV6-1
J: TRBJ2-1
D: TRBD2

DNA: TGTGCCAGCAGCGGCAGGACTAGCGGGAGTTATGAGCAGTACTTC
CDR3: CASSGRTSGSYEQYF
size: NA
length: 15
V: TRBV7-8
J: TRBJ2-7
D: TRBD2

DNA: TGTGCCAGCAGCGAGGGGAACGGCAACTATGGCTACACCTTC
CDR3: CASSEGNGNYGYTF
size: NA
length: 14
V: TRBV9
J: TRBJ1-2
D: NA

DNA: TGTGCCAGCAGCGTAGCGAGGGGGAGTGAGACCCAGTACTTC
CDR3: CASSVARGSETQYF
size: NA
length: 14
V: TRBV9
J: TRBJ2-5
D: NA

DNA: TGTGCCAGCAGCTGGACTAGCGGGGACAATGAGCAGTTCTTC
CDR3: CASSWTSGDNEQFF
size: NA
length: 14
V: TRBV6-5
J: TRBJ2-1
D: TRBD2

DNA: TGTGCCACCAGCAGAGATGCTGGGACAGGGATTAATGAAAAACTGTTTTTT
CDR3: CATSRDAGTGINEKLFF
size: NA
length: 17
V: TRBV15
J: TRBJ1-4
D: TRBD1

DNA: TGTGCCAGCAGCTTAGTCCAGAATTCGGGTGGCTACACCTTC
CDR3: CASSLVQNSGGYTF
size: few
length: 14
V: TRBV11-2
J: TRBJ1-2
D: NA

DNA: TGTGCCAGCAGTTTTGGCCCCTACGAGCAGTACTTC
CDR3: CASSFGPYEQYF
size: NA
length: 12
V: TRBV28
J: TRBJ2-7
D: NA

DNA: TGTGCCAGTAGTAGGCGGGAGAACAATGAGCAGTTCTTC
CDR3: CASSRRENNEQFF
size: NA
length: 13
V: TRBV19
J: TRBJ2-1
D: TRBD2

DNA: TGTGCCAGCAGCTCGCACAGGGGCCTAGGGTGCAATCAGCCCCAGCATTTT
CDR3: CASSSHRGLGCNQPQHF
size: NA
length: 17
V: TRBV21-1
J: TRBJ1-5
D: NA

DNA: TGTGCCAGCAGCCAAGACGTTTTCCGGGATAACACCGGGGAGCTGTTTTTT
CDR3: CASSQDVFRDNTGELFF
size: NA
length: 17
V: TRBV14
J: TRBJ2-2
D: NA

DNA: TGTGCCAGCAGCTTAGTGAAGGCGGGGGAAGCTTTCTTT
CDR3: CASSLVKAGEAFF
size: once
length: 13
V: TRBV11-2
J: TRBJ1-1
D: NA

DNA: TGTGCCAGCAGTTTGGACAGATTCTACGAGCAGTACTTC
CDR3: CASSLDRFYEQYF
size: NA
length: 13
V: TRBV12-3/TRBV12-4
J: TRBJ2-7
D: NA

DNA: TGTGCCAGCAGCCAAGGAGCGGGACGGGAGACCCAGTACTTC
CDR3: CASSQGAGRETQYF
size: NA
length: 14
V: TRBV3-1/TRBV3-2
J: TRBJ2-5
D: TRBD2

DNA: TGTGCCACCAGCCCGACTATGGGGTCGATAGAGACCCAGTACTTC
CDR3: CATSPTMGSIETQYF
size: NA
length: 15
V: TRBV15
J: TRBJ2-5
D: NA

DNA: TGTGCCATCAGTGCGCGGGAGGCGAACAATGAGCAGTTCTTC
CDR3: CAISAREANNEQFF
size: NA
length: 14
V: TRBV10-3
J: TRBJ2-1
D: TRBD2

DNA: TGTGCCAGCAGCTGGGGGAGGCGGAACACCGGGGAGCTGTTTTTT
CDR3: CASSWGRRNTGELFF
size: NA
length: 15
V: TRBV7-2
J: TRBJ2-2
D: NA

DNA: TGCGCCAGCAGCGCAGGGACAGGGGTCTCTGGGGCCAACGTCCTGACTTTC
CDR3: CASSAGTGVSGANVLTF
size: NA
length: 17
V: TRBV5-1
J: TRBJ2-6
D: TRBD1

DNA: TGTGCCACCAGCAGAAGCCCCGATAGCAATCAGCCCCAGCATTTT
CDR3: CATSRSPDSNQPQHF
size: NA
length: 15
V: TRBV15
J: TRBJ1-5
D: NA

DNA: TGTGCCTGTTCCGGGACTAGCGGGGCCTACAATGAGCAGTTCTTC
CDR3: CACSGTSGAYNEQFF
size: NA
length: 15
V: TRBV30
J: TRBJ2-1
D: TRBD2

DNA: TGTGCCAGCAGCGTCGAAGTCCAGGGGTTCGCGGCGAGGCAGTATTTT
CDR3: CASSVEVQGFAARQYF
size: NA
length: 16
V: TRBV9
J: TRBJ2-3
D: NA

DNA: TGCGCCAGCAGTGAGCCTAGCGGGATCGGGTGCTACGAGCAGTACTTC
CDR3: CASSEPSGIGCYEQYF
size: few
length: 16
V: TRBV10-1
J: TRBJ2-7
D: TRBD2

DNA: TGTGCTAGTGGTTTGTCAGGCTCCTACGAGCAGTACTTC
CDR3: CASGLSGSYEQYF
size: NA
length: 13
V: TRBV12-5
J: TRBJ2-7
D: NA

DNA: TGTGCCAGCAGCCCCTCCACCGGGACTAGTTGGGGCGAGCAGTACTTC
CDR3: CASSPSTGTSWGEQYF
size: NA
length: 16
V: TRBV7-9
J: TRBJ2-7
D: TRBD2

DNA: TGTGCCAGCTCACCGAGCGGGCTATCGAATGAGCAGTTCTTC
CDR3: CASSPSGLSNEQFF
size: once
length: 14
V: TRBV18
J: TRBJ2-1
D: NA

DNA: TGTGCCAGCAGCCTAGGCCCCGGAAACACCATATATTTT
CDR3: CASSLGPGNTIYF
size: NA
length: 13
V: TRBV7-3
J: TRBJ1-3
D: NA

DNA: TGTGCCAGTAGTATCGGCGACAGGGTAAATTCACCCCTCCACTTT
CDR3: CASSIGDRVNSPLHF
size: NA
length: 15
V: TRBV19
J: TRBJ1-6
D: TRBD1